Here is one T cell receptor (beta chain) with its context. TCRdb passed the 5' RACE reads through MiXCR, listing each CDR3 protein once. The profile shows 750,000 to 950,000 distinct CDR3 sequences, over 9% of them singletons. The entry originates in a study of identical twins. Germline CDR1 is LGHNA and CDR2 is YNFKEQ. Deletions cut 0 bases from V and 14 bases from J, with 13 bases between. CDR3 length: 12 residues. These data were also filed under a second study, of yellow fever vaccine responses in identical twins.

Sample: PBMCs. This chain links TRBV4-2 with TRBJ2-5; D is possibly TRBD2 (5 bases). The sequence came from a woman between 18 and 29 years old in good health. The CDR3 spells CASSQERVPLYF. The CDR3 DNA reads as TGTGCCAGCAGCCAAGAGCGGGTCCCCCTATACTTC.